This T cell receptor beta chain was recovered during a study of shared clonotypes between healthy human individuals. TCRdb's copy holds only in-frame clones and misses some; the assay was immunoSEQ multiplex PCR. The top ten clones hold approximately 12% of a sample with 550,000 to 600,000 clones, around 77% of them seen once. Per the germline V gene, CDR1 is LNHDA and CDR2 is SQIVND (reference sequence). V lost 9 bases and J 5 bases, leaving 14 bases between the germline ends. The CDR3 runs 13 residues. The chain joins TRBV19 to TRBJ1-5; TRBD1 might be the D (5 bases). The TCR originated in a woman aged 40 to 49 in good health. Some clones in this sample may be carry-over from other donors' samples. The sequencing input was PBMCs. The CDR3 DNA follows: TGTGCCAGCCCGTGGAGGGGCCATCAGCCCCAGCATTTT. It yields the protein CASPWRGHQPQHF.